Listed below are T cell receptor beta chains from one sample, sequenced in a study of blood T cell repertoires in COVID-19. The table came from immunoSEQ multiplex PCR; TCRdb's copy has only in-frame clones and leaves some out. The sample holds 110,000 to 150,000 clones, 85% to 90% seen once. Sequencing used peripheral blood. The receptors derive from a woman aged 60-75 years with active COVID-19. Each CDR3 is given with its conserved first and last residue. The D gene is left open where the match is weak. The size of a clone is reported for some rows only, either as once, few or many, or as a class for expanded clones.

TRBV28,TRBJ2-3,NA,NA,15,TGTGCCAGCAGTTTAATGCGGGAACGCACAGATACGCAGTATTTT,CASSLMRERTDTQYF
TRBV6-6,TRBJ1-4,NA,NA,14,TGTGCCAGCAGGCGACGGGCAACTAATGAAAAACTGTTTTTT,CASRRRATNEKLFF
TRBV15,TRBJ2-6,NA,TRBD2,19,TGTGCCACCAGCAGTCCAATTCTAGCGGGAGTTGCTGGGGCCAACGTCCTGACTTTC,CATSSPILAGVAGANVLTF
TRBV18,TRBJ2-1,NA,TRBD2,16,TGTGCCAGCTCACCACGGGGACTAGCGCCTAACAATGAGCAGTTCTTC,CASSPRGLAPNNEQFF
TRBV3-1/TRBV3-2,TRBJ2-7,NA,TRBD2,17,TGTGCCAGCAGCCAGCCGGGACTAGCGGGAGGGGTTTACGAGCAGTACTTC,CASSQPGLAGGVYEQYF
TRBV19,TRBJ2-2,NA,TRBD2,16,TGTGCCAGTAGTCCCGGACTAGCGGGGAACACCGGGGAGCTGTTTTTT,CASSPGLAGNTGELFF
TRBV2,TRBJ2-7,NA,TRBD1,16,TGTGCCAGCAGTGAAGGTCTTGGACAGGGGTCCTACGAGCAGTACTTC,CASSEGLGQGSYEQYF
TRBV5-5,TRBJ1-6,few,TRBD1,16,TGTGCCAGCAGCTTGGGGGCGCGACAGGGAGGTTCACCCCTCCACTTT,CASSLGARQGGSPLHF
TRBV5-6,TRBJ1-6,once,NA,16,TGTGCCAGCAGCTTGGAAGGAGGAACCCATAATTCACCCCTCCACTTT,CASSLEGGTHNSPLHF
TRBV21-1,TRBJ1-1,few,NA,17,TGTGCCAGCAGCAAAGCGGGACAGGGGTATAGGGACACTGAAGCTTTCTTT,CASSKAGQGYRDTEAFF
TRBV11-3,TRBJ2-1,NA,TRBD2,16,TGTGCCAGCAGCCAAAGGGGTGCGGGAGCCTACAATGAGCAGTTCTTC,CASSQRGAGAYNEQFF
TRBV30,TRBJ1-4,once,NA,14,TGTGCCTGGAGCGGATCGGGAGGCTTTGAAAAACTGTTTTTT,CAWSGSGGFEKLFF
TRBV6-2/TRBV6-3,TRBJ2-7,NA,TRBD1,14,TGTGCCAGCAGCAAACCTGGACAGGGGGAGAAGCAGTACTTC,CASSKPGQGEKQYF
TRBV7-8,TRBJ2-7,once,TRBD2,15,TGTGCCAGCACCCCATCAGCGGGAGGGCCGTACGAGCAGTACTTC,CASTPSAGGPYEQYF
TRBV7-2,TRBJ2-2,NA,NA,14,TGTGCCAGCAGCTTAGAACAGAACACCGGGGAGCTGTTTTTT,CASSLEQNTGELFF
TRBV6-5,TRBJ2-3,NA,TRBD1,14,TGTGCCAGCAGTCGACAGGGCAGTACAGATACGCAGTATTTT,CASSRQGSTDTQYF
TRBV9,TRBJ2-6,once,TRBD2,16,TGTGCCAGCAGCGAGCGGGGGTTCTCTGGGGCCAACGTCCTGACTTTC,CASSERGFSGANVLTF
TRBV18,TRBJ2-3,once,TRBD2,16,TGTGCCAGCTCCGGGACTAGCGGGAGAGCACAAGATACGCAGTATTTT,CASSGTSGRAQDTQYF
TRBV7-9,TRBJ2-3,once,TRBD2,16,TGTGCCAGCAGCTTGACTAGCGGGAGGGCAACGGATACGCAGTATTTT,CASSLTSGRATDTQYF
TRBV4-3,TRBJ2-1,NA,NA,13,TGCGCCAGCAGCCCCCACGTAGAGAATGAGCAGTTCTTC,CASSPHVENEQFF
TRBV7-2,TRBJ2-7,NA,NA,16,TGTGCCAGCAGCCTCAACCCCGGGGTCCCCTGGTACGAGCAGTACTTC,CASSLNPGVPWYEQYF
TRBV4-2,TRBJ1-2,NA,TRBD1,20,TGTGCCAGCAGCCAAGACCGGCTGACGGGACAGGGGAAGCGACGCTATGGCTACACCTTC,CASSQDRLTGQGKRRYGYTF
TRBV5-4,TRBJ1-3,NA,TRBD1,15,TGTGCCAGCAGCTCGGACAGGGACCCTGGAAACACCATATATTTT,CASSSDRDPGNTIYF
TRBV9,TRBJ2-3,NA,TRBD2,16,TGTGCCAGCAGCACCCAGCTAGCGGGGTACACAGATACGCAGTATTTT,CASSTQLAGYTDTQYF
TRBV28,TRBJ2-7,NA,TRBD1,15,TGTGCCACCGTCCGTCAGGGGGCCGGGCCCTACGAGCAGTACTTC,CATVRQGAGPYEQYF
TRBV6-5,TRBJ1-5,few,NA,13,TGTGCCAGCAGTTATAGGGGTAATCAGCCCCAGCATTTT,CASSYRGNQPQHF
TRBV5-3,TRBJ2-7,NA,NA,15,TGTGCCAGAAGCTTAGAGGCCCGGGAAGGAAACGAGCAGTACTTC,CARSLEAREGNEQYF
TRBV30,TRBJ2-1,NA,TRBD2,17,TGTGCCTGGAGTAGACTAGCGGGAGGGGTCTCCTACAATGAGCAGTTCTTC,CAWSRLAGGVSYNEQFF
TRBV28,TRBJ2-3,NA,TRBD2,18,TGTGCCAGCAGTTTAAGGGTAGGACTAGCGGGAGGAAGAGATACGCAGTATTTT,CASSLRVGLAGGRDTQYF
TRBV5-4,TRBJ1-1,NA,NA,14,TGTGCCAGCAGCTTGGTTGACAGCTCCACTGAAGCTTTCTTT,CASSLVDSSTEAFF
TRBV28,TRBJ2-3,NA,TRBD2,20,TGTGCCAGCAGTTCATTGGACCTGGTGACTAGCGGGACTAGCACAGATACGCAGTATTTT,CASSSLDLVTSGTSTDTQYF
TRBV6-2/TRBV6-3,TRBJ1-1,NA,NA,12,TGTGCCAGCAGTTACCGGGTTACTGAAGCTTTCTTT,CASSYRVTEAFF
TRBV28,TRBJ2-7,NA,TRBD2,15,TGTGCCAGCAGCCAAAGGACTAGCGGAACCTACGAGCAGTACTTC,CASSQRTSGTYEQYF
TRBV2,TRBJ2-7,NA,TRBD1,14,TGTGCCAGCAACACGAACAGGGGAAACTACGAGCAGTACTTC,CASNTNRGNYEQYF
TRBV7-3,TRBJ2-5,NA,NA,14,TGTGCCAGCAGCTTCCCAGGGCCCCAAGAGACCCAGTACTTC,CASSFPGPQETQYF
TRBV6-2/TRBV6-3,TRBJ2-3,NA,NA,16,TGTGCCAGCAGTTACTCGGAGGTGTTAAGCACAGATACGCAGTATTTT,CASSYSEVLSTDTQYF
TRBV5-6,TRBJ1-1,NA,NA,12,TGTGCCAGCAGCTTATTCAGAAACGTTGCTTTCTTT,CASSLFRNVAFF
TRBV7-9,TRBJ2-2,NA,TRBD2,15,TGTGCCAGCAACCGCGAGCGGGGGAACACCGGGGAGCTGTTTTTT,CASNRERGNTGELFF
TRBV5-8,TRBJ2-1,once,TRBD1,15,TGTGCCAGCAGCTTGTACAGGGGCTCCTACAATGAGCAGTTCTTC,CASSLYRGSYNEQFF
TRBV11-2,TRBJ2-3,NA,TRBD2,17,TGTGCCAGCAGCCTGGCGACTAGCGGGAGGTTCGGAGATACGCAGTATTTT,CASSLATSGRFGDTQYF
TRBV9,TRBJ2-7,NA,NA,12,TGTGCCAGCAGTCCAGGAAACTACGAGCAGTACTTC,CASSPGNYEQYF
TRBV28,TRBJ1-1,NA,TRBD1,13,TGTGCCAGCAGTCTCGACAGGGGGCCTGAAGCTTTCTTT,CASSLDRGPEAFF
TRBV5-1,TRBJ2-1,NA,NA,17,TGCGCCAGCAGCTTGAATTCCGGCGGGCGCCTTCGGGATGAGCAGTTCTTC,CASSLNSGGRLRDEQFF
TRBV15,TRBJ2-1,NA,TRBD1,16,TGTGCCACCAGCAGGTACAGGGGGTTGCAGAACAATGAGCAGTTCTTC,CATSRYRGLQNNEQFF
TRBV4-3,TRBJ2-4,NA,TRBD2,16,TGCGCCAGCAGCCAAGGACTAGCGGGAGGGCAAGGCATTCAGTACTTC,CASSQGLAGGQGIQYF
TRBV28,TRBJ1-1,once,TRBD1,14,TGTGCCAGCAGTTGGGACAGAGGGAACACTGAAGCTTTCTTT,CASSWDRGNTEAFF
TRBV7-9,TRBJ1-5,NA,TRBD1,19,TGTGCCAGCAGCTTATCACCGGGACAGGACGGACTTAGCAATCAGCCCCAGCATTTT,CASSLSPGQDGLSNQPQHF
TRBV6-5,TRBJ1-6,NA,NA,15,TGTGCCAGCAGTTACTCGGGGGCTGCGAATTCACCCCTCCACTTT,CASSYSGAANSPLHF
TRBV9,TRBJ2-3,NA,TRBD2,21,TGTGCCAGCAGCGTAGATCTCCGGACTAGCGGGAGAACAGGTAGCACAGATACGCAGTATTTT,CASSVDLRTSGRTGSTDTQYF
TRBV4-3,TRBJ2-6,NA,NA,15,TGCGCCAGCAGCCAGGGGACATCTGGGGCCAACGTCCTGACTTTC,CASSQGTSGANVLTF
TRBV5-1,TRBJ2-1,once,TRBD1,15,TGCGCCAGCAGCTTGGGAGGGGGCGCGAGAGGTAGTCAGTTCTTC,CASSLGGGARGSQFF
TRBV19,TRBJ1-1,once,NA,14,TGTGCCAGTAGTATCGGACAGATGAACACTGAAGCTTTCTTT,CASSIGQMNTEAFF
TRBV28,TRBJ1-1,NA,TRBD1,13,TGTGCCAGCATTTCTCAGGGGGCTGCTGAAGCTTTCTTT,CASISQGAAEAFF
TRBV7-3,TRBJ2-1,NA,TRBD2,16,TGTGCCAGCAGCCTAGCGGGAGGGCTCGGGTCCAATGAGCAGTTCTTC,CASSLAGGLGSNEQFF
TRBV5-6,TRBJ2-2,once,TRBD1,16,TGTGCCAGCAGCCCTACGGGACAGGGGTACGCCGGGGAGCTGTTTTTT,CASSPTGQGYAGELFF